One sample yielded the 8 T cell receptor beta chains listed below, sequenced in a study of healthy donors' naive CD4 and CD8 T cells. TCR libraries were built from 450 to 650 ng of total RNA by linear amplification. TCRdb processed the reads anew with MiXCR; each CDR3 protein has one entry. The profile covers approximately 180,000 distinct CDR3 sequences, with around 74% appearing a single time and roughly 2.3% taken by the ten largest. Sample: naive CD4+ and CD8+ T cells sorted from blood, pooled from several donors. The receptors here all came from a pool of human donors in good health; the sample pools cells from several healthy donors.

This clonotype was seen more than once but under ten times. The chain joins TRBV5-1 to TRBJ2-3; D is ambiguous. The CDR3 loop spans 14 amino acids. Germline V gene sequence: CDR1 SGHRS, CDR2 YFSETQ. Trimming pared 0 bases from V and 0 bases from J, leaving 5 bases between. The CDR3 reads CASSLGSSTDTQYF. CDR3 sequence (DNA): TGCGCCAGCAGCTTGGGCTCTAGCACAGATACGCAGTATTTT. Variable domain in full (rest from reference TRBV5-1 and TRBJ2-3): KAGVTQTPRYLIKTRGQQVTLSCSPISGHRSVSWYQQTPGQGLQFLFEYFSETQRNKGNFPGRFSGRQFSNSRSEMNVSTLELGDSALYLCASSLGSSTDTQYFGPGTRLTVL.

This clonotype was recorded once. The rearrangement uses TRBV29-1 and TRBJ2-7; 7 positions agree with TRBD1. The germline V gene encodes CDR1 SQVTM and CDR2 ANQGSEA. The V gene end was trimmed by 1 base and the J gene end by 3 bases; junction bases not matched to a gene: 3. The CDR3 has 13 residues. The CDR3 nucleotides are TGCAGCGTTGAAGGAGGGGGCAACTACGAGCAGTACTTC. It translates to CSVEGGGNYEQYF.

The J gene is TRBJ1-2, the V gene TRBV29-1; 10 bases align to TRBD1. CDR3 length equals 14 residues. CDR1 is SQVTM and CDR2 is ANQGSEA in the germline V gene. V was pared by 6 bases and J by 4 bases, with 8 bases of the junction left unmatched. The CDR3 DNA sequence: TGCAGCGTGCGGGACAGGGGCCGGTTCTATGGCTACACCTTC. It translates to CSVRDRGRFYGYTF.

The V gene is TRBV5-5, the J gene TRBJ2-7, with TRBD1 matching 8 bases. The germline gives CDR1 SGHKS, CDR2 YYEKEE (reference sequence). J was trimmed by 2 bases and V by 0 bases; bases with no gene match: 4. The CDR3 totals 15 residues. CDR3 bases: TGTGCCAGCAGCTTGGCGGACAGGGTCCCCTACGAGCAGTACTTC. This gives the protein CASSLADRVPYEQYF.

CDR3 coding DNA: TGCAGCGTCACGGAAGCGTCGGGGTACGAGCAGTACTTC. This codes for CSVTEASGYEQYF. The rearrangement uses TRBV29-1 and TRBJ2-7, with D maybe TRBD2 (5 bases). CDR1 and CDR2 (germline): SQVTM, ANQGSEA. Trimming left V 6 bases short and J 4 bases short, with 16 bases between. This CDR3 contains 13 residues.

This clonotype turned up a few times. The rearrangement joins TRBV6-5 to TRBJ1-2; D not certain. Germline V gene sequence: CDR1 MNHEY, CDR2 SVGAGI. This CDR3 region has 14 residues. V lost 5 bases to trimming and J lost 0 bases, with 10 bases between them. The CDR3 nucleotides are TGTGCCAGCAGTGAGGACGGTGCTAACTATGGCTACACCTTC. Protein: CASSEDGANYGYTF.

This clonotype has more than one count but fewer than ten. The V call is TRBV20-1, the J call TRBJ1-1, with D possibly TRBD1 on 5 matching bases. Germline lookup yields CDR1 DFQATT and CDR2 SNEGSKA (reference sequence). The CDR3 runs to 15 residues. Deletions cut 3 bases from V and 3 bases from J, with 17 bases between. The CDR3 sequence is CSASPPGRWDTEAFF. Here the CDR3 DNA reads TGCAGTGCTAGTCCTCCGGGACGTTGGGACACTGAAGCTTTCTTT.

The V call is TRBV6-5, the J call TRBJ1-6; D remains ambiguous. This CDR3 is 13 amino acids long. Germline-derived CDR1 and CDR2 are MNHEY and SVGAGI. Trimming cost V 0 bases and J 7 bases, with 4 bases left between them. CDR3 sequence: CASSYSTNSPLHF. As DNA, the CDR3 is TGTGCCAGCAGTTACTCGACCAATTCACCCCTCCACTTT.